This section outlines one T cell receptor (beta chain) sequence together with its context. Its antigen is unknown. V lost 0 bases, J lost 6 bases, and 9 bases lay in between. The CDR3 runs 14 residues. Germline loops: CDR1 SGHRS, CDR2 YFSETQ. Each CDR3 protein gets one entry after TCRdb re-called the 5' RACE reads with MiXCR. The sample shows some 350,000 distinct CDR3 sequences, roughly 8.7% of them seen only once. The sample originates from a study of T cells after yellow fever vaccination. Study-level results: Abundant clonotypes from the bulk population could contaminate FACS-sorted repertoires.

The genes are TRBV5-1 and TRBJ1-4; tentative D call: TRBD1 (6 bases). Sequencing used PBMCs, obtained on the day of the first yellow fever vaccination. This receptor was obtained from a man between 18 and 35 years old who received the YFV17D yellow fever vaccine. CDR3 region: CASSLVAGDEKLFF. The CDR3 DNA reads TGCGCCAGCAGCTTGGTGGCAGGGGATGAAAAACTGTTTTTT.